The rows below give T cell receptor beta chains drawn from one sample of a study of T cell changes during pregnancy in multiple sclerosis. Sequencing used immunoSEQ multiplex PCR; TCRdb keeps in-frame clones, though not all of them. In the table there are tens of thousands of clones, roughly 93% of which are singletons. The input for sequencing was peripheral blood, taken in the third trimester of pregnancy. The source is a female donor with multiple sclerosis, enrolled in a pregnancy study. The CDR3 runs from the conserved cysteine through the conserved F or W. A D gene is named only where the DNA matches it firmly. Only part of the rows carry a size: once, few, many, or a class if the clone is expanded.

J gene | D gene | clone size | V gene | CDR3 protein | CDR3 DNA
TRBJ1-1 | NA | NA | TRBV7-2 | CASSPVGFINTEAFF | TGTGCCAGCAGCCCCGTCGGGTTCATAAACACTGAAGCTTTCTTT
TRBJ2-2 | NA | NA | TRBV9 | CASSEGPGTGELFF | TGTGCCAGCAGCGAGGGGCCGGGCACCGGGGAGCTGTTTTTT
TRBJ2-1 | NA | NA | TRBV9 | CASSEENGGPSNEQFF | TGTGCCAGCAGCGAAGAGAACGGGGGGCCGTCCAATGAGCAGTTCTTC
TRBJ2-7 | NA | NA | TRBV4-1 | CASSPIAGGPYEQYF | TGCGCCAGCAGCCCGATTGCCGGGGGGCCCTACGAGCAGTACTTC
TRBJ2-1 | NA | once | TRBV20-1 | CSARADEQFF | TGCAGTGCTAGGGCCGATGAGCAGTTCTTC
TRBJ2-1 | NA | NA | TRBV9 | CASSVYGYNEQFF | TGTGCCAGCAGCGTTTACGGGTACAATGAGCAGTTCTTC
TRBJ2-5 | TRBD1 | NA | TRBV29-1 | CSVRAPGTGSSQETQYF | TGCAGCGTTAGGGCCCCAGGGACAGGGTCCTCCCAAGAGACCCAGTACTTC
TRBJ2-7 | NA | NA | TRBV7-9 | CASSLGGLAEQYF | TGTGCCAGCAGCTTAGGGGGCCTGGCGGAGCAGTACTTC
TRBJ1-3 | NA | NA | TRBV29-1 | CSVQDGGNTIYF | TGCAGCGTTCAAGACGGGGGGAACACCATATATTTT
TRBJ2-5 | NA | NA | TRBV7-8 | CASSLGPRVGIQETQYF | TGTGCCAGCAGCTTAGGCCCCAGGGTGGGGATCCAAGAGACCCAGTACTTC
TRBJ2-7 | TRBD1 | NA | TRBV19 | CASSAGQGRYEQYF | TGTGCCAGTAGTGCGGGACAGGGCCGCTACGAGCAGTACTTC
TRBJ1-6 | TRBD1 | few | TRBV5-4 | CASSLRTGPYNSPLHF | TGTGCCAGCAGCTTGAGGACAGGGCCATATAATTCACCCCTCCACTTT
TRBJ2-3 | NA | NA | TRBV6-5 | CASRSYPPGTDTQYF | TGTGCCAGCAGGTCTTACCCCCCGGGCACAGATACGCAGTATTTT
TRBJ2-2 | NA | NA | TRBV30 | CAWIRQTNTGELFF | TGTGCCTGGATCAGACAGACCAACACCGGGGAGCTGTTTTTT
TRBJ1-2 | TRBD1 | NA | TRBV9 | CASSLRTGNYGYTF | TGTGCCAGCTCCCTACGGACAGGGAACTATGGCTACACCTTC
TRBJ1-2 | TRBD1 | NA | TRBV7-9 | CASSSGTGIGYTF | TGTGCCAGCAGCTCCGGGACAGGGATTGGCTACACCTTC
TRBJ2-5 | NA | NA | TRBV5-6 | CASSSGAWTLETQYF | TGTGCCAGCAGCTCCGGAGCCTGGACACTAGAGACCCAGTACTTC